The 12 T cell receptor beta chains given below trace back to one sample, sequenced in a study of cytomegalovirus exposure and HLA in healthy donors. Repertoires were generated with immunoSEQ multiplex PCR, while TCRdb's copy carries only in-frame clones and drops some. The sample carries 200,000 to 250,000 clones, more than 75% recorded once. Specimen: PBMCs. The receptors come from a man in his late teens or twenties in good health and CMV-seropositive.

The chain uses TRBV9 and TRBJ2-7; tentative D call: TRBD1 (5 bases). Germline loops: CDR1 SGDLS, CDR2 YYNGEE. The CDR3 runs to 15 residues. V was trimmed by 0 bases and J by 3 bases, leaving 13 bases between them. CDR3 DNA: TGTGCCAGCAGCGTAGCTTCCGGACATGGCTACGAGCAGTACTTC. The encoded protein is CASSVASGHGYEQYF.

The chain couples TRBV10-1 to TRBJ2-2, with unresolved D. V was cut by 0 bases and J by 4 bases, with 6 bases left in between. Germline V gene lookup returns CDR1 WNHNN and CDR2 SYGVQD (reference sequence). This CDR3 is 14 amino acids long. CDR3 nucleotides: TGCGCCAGCAGTGAGTCGACTGCCACCGGGGAGCTGTTTTTT. As protein: CASSESTATGELFF.

The V and J genes are TRBV7-6 and TRBJ2-3; no firm D call. V lost 5 bases and J lost 5, with 17 bases in between. Germline lookup yields CDR1 SGHVS and CDR2 FNYEAQ. The CDR3 runs to 15 residues. CDR3 in DNA: TGTGCCAGCAGCCCCCCATCGGCCTTTGGAGATACGCAGTATTTT. Amino acid sequence: CASSPPSAFGDTQYF.

V and J are TRBV4-1 and TRBJ1-5; D is possibly TRBD1 (5 bases). CDR1 is MGHRA and CDR2 is YSYEKL in the germline V gene. The CDR3 is 16 residues long. V lost 1 base, J lost 2 bases, and 12 bases lay in between. Here the CDR3 reads CASSQVLGGGNQPQHF. Here the CDR3 DNA reads TGCGCCAGCAGCCAAGTCCTGGGGGGGGGCAATCAGCCCCAGCATTTT.

CDR3 amino acids: CASSVSGNTIYF. For the CDR3, the DNA is TGTGCCAGCAGCGTGTCTGGAAACACCATATATTTT. The V gene is TRBV11-2, the J gene TRBJ1-3; D uncertain. V lost 5 bases and J 1 base, leaving 3 bases between the germline ends. Germline V gene sequence: CDR1 SGHAT, CDR2 FQNNGV. This CDR3 region has 12 residues.

V usage is TRBV6-5 and J usage is TRBJ2-7, with 7 bases that match TRBD1. Germline trimming cut 10 bases from V and 4 bases from J; bases unmatched to any gene: 10. The CDR3 covers 13 residues. CDR1 and CDR2 from the germline V gene are MNHEY and SVGAGI. The chain's CDR3 is CATATGKGYEQYF. The CDR3 nucleotides are TGTGCCACCGCGACAGGGAAAGGTTACGAGCAGTACTTC.

CDR3 in amino acids: CATSRGSRRAWNEQFF. The CDR3 nucleotides read TGTGCCACCAGCAGAGGTTCCAGACGGGCATGGAATGAGCAGTTCTTC. V is TRBV15 and J is TRBJ2-1; D not certain. V lost 1 base and J lost 7, with 17 bases in between. The CDR3 loop spans 16 amino acids. CDR1 LNHNV and CDR2 YYDKDF come from the germline V gene (reference sequence).

This sequence joins TRBV2 and TRBJ2-5; 10 nucleotides match TRBD2. The CDR3 length is 14 residues. From germline, CDR1 is SNHLY and CDR2 FYNNEI. The V segment lost 4 bases and the J segment 5 bases; nucleotides outside the gene matches: 4. The CDR3 region is CASSAEREGETQYF. In DNA, the CDR3 is TGTGCCAGCAGTGCAGAGCGGGAGGGCGAGACCCAGTACTTC. Together with reference TRBV2 and TRBJ2-5, the CDR3 gives the full variable domain: EPEVTQTPSHQVTQMGQEVILRCVPISNHLYFYWYRQILGQKVEFLVSFYNNEISEKSEIFDDQFSVERPDGSNFTLKIRSTKLEDSAMYFCASSAEREGETQYFGPGTRLLVL.

The chain links TRBV27 to TRBJ1-5; tentative D call: TRBD1 (6 bases). The germline gives CDR1 MNHEY, CDR2 SMNVEV (reference sequence). The CDR3 is 15 residues long. Between the trimmed V and J ends, which lost 3 bases and 3 bases, there was a span of 12 bases. This chain's CDR3 is CASSLKGGHNQPQHF. The CDR3 DNA is TGTGCCAGCAGTTTGAAAGGGGGACACAATCAGCCCCAGCATTTT.

The chain joins TRBV19 to TRBJ2-7, with D uncertain. Germline assignment: CDR1 LNHDA and CDR2 SQIVND (reference sequence). This CDR3 has 15 residues. Trimming pared 3 bases from V and 3 bases from J, leaving 15 bases between. The CDR3 reads CASSILFGPNYEQYF. The DNA for the CDR3 is TGTGCCAGTAGTATCCTCTTCGGACCCAACTACGAGCAGTACTTC.

V gene TRBV30 combines with J gene TRBJ1-1; D gene uncertain. The CDR3 length is 13 residues. From germline, CDR1 is GTSNPN and CDR2 SVGIG (reference sequence). V gave up 2 bases and J gave up 0 bases, with 7 bases separating them. The CDR3 nucleotides are TGTGCCTGGAGTTTGACGGTGAACACTGAAGCTTTCTTT. It specifies CAWSLTVNTEAFF. Full variable domain (rest looked up from reference TRBV30 and TRBJ1-1): SQTIHQWPATLVQPVGSPLSLECTVEGTSNPNLYWYRQAAGRGLQLLFYSVGIGQISSEVPQNLSASRPQDRQFILSSKKLLLSDSGFYLCAWSLTVNTEAFFGQGTRLTVV.

This sequence joins TRBV28 and TRBJ2-7; no clear D gene. The germline V gene encodes CDR1 MDHEN and CDR2 SYDVKM. There are 11 residues in the CDR3. Trimming cost V 3 bases and J 7 bases, with 7 bases left between them. For the CDR3, the DNA is TGTGCCAGCAGTTTGTTGAGAGAGCAGTACTTC. This encodes CASSLLREQYF.